One and the same sample provided the 22 T cell receptor beta chains below, sequenced in a study of cytomegalovirus exposure and HLA in healthy donors. The PCR used 60 Vbeta and 13 Jbeta primers. This table comes from immunoSEQ multiplex PCR, and its TCRdb copy is limited to in-frame clones, with some not included. The sample consists of 200,000 to 250,000 clones, around 64% of them appearing once. The source material was PBMCs. These receptors were taken from a man aged 40-49 years in good health and CMV-seropositive.

This chain connects TRBV4-1 to TRBJ2-7, with a possible D match to TRBD2 (6 bases). Germline loops: CDR1 MGHRA, CDR2 YSYEKL. The V end was cut by 1 base, the J end by 0 bases, with 19 bases between. The CDR3 has 18 residues. CDR3 bases: TGCGCCAGCAGCCAAGCTGGGCGGGTGGCGGGGAGCTCCTACGAGCAGTACTTC. This translates into CASSQAGRVAGSSYEQYF.

The chain combines TRBV7-8 with TRBJ2-1; D might be TRBD2 (6 bases). The CDR3 has 16 residues. CDR1 and CDR2 from the germline V gene are SGHVS and FQNEAQ. The V end lost 7 bases, the J end lost 4 bases, and 20 bases lay between the germline ends. Written as DNA, the CDR3 is TGTGCCAGCAACCTAAGTCCGGCCGGGGGTTACAATGAGCAGTTCTTC. It yields the protein CASNLSPAGGYNEQFF.

This clone has a handful of counts. This sequence joins TRBV10-1 and TRBJ2-5; D may be TRBD2 (6 bases). Germline CDR1 and CDR2: WNHNN and SYGVQD (reference sequence). The ends were cut back, 1 base at V and 1 base at J, with 19 bases in the middle. CDR3 size: 18 residues. The CDR3 here is CASSEWYIVDYPQETQYF. In nucleotides, the CDR3 is TGCGCCAGCAGTGAGTGGTATATTGTGGACTACCCCCAAGAGACCCAGTACTTC.

This clone appeared a single time. The DNA of the CDR3 is TGTGCCAGTGATCAGGGGAACACTGAAGCTTTCTTT. Translating gives CASDQGNTEAFF. The chain has TRBV19 and TRBJ1-1; possible D gene TRBD1, 5 bases. The length of the CDR3 is 12 residues. Germline loops: CDR1 LNHDA, CDR2 SQIVND (reference sequence). V was cut by 8 bases and J by 1 base, with 8 bases left in between.

The chain carries TRBV18 and TRBJ2-7, with D uncertain. Trimming stripped 3 bases from V and 3 bases from J, with 21 bases between. The CDR3 length is 17 residues. The germline CDR1 and CDR2 sequences are KGHSH and LQKENI. Here the CDR3 DNA reads TGTGCCAGCTCACCTCAAGCCGAGGAAGGCCCCCTCTACGAGCAGTACTTC. Residues: CASSPQAEEGPLYEQYF.

The chain links TRBV5-4 to TRBJ2-5; no reliable D call. Looked up from germline, CDR1 is SGHNT and CDR2 is YYREEE (reference sequence). The CDR3 contains 15 residues. Between the trimmed V and J ends, which lost 5 bases and 1 base, there was a span of 15 bases. The CDR3 is CASSSHKRLQETQYF. The DNA for the CDR3 is TGTGCCAGCAGTTCCCATAAAAGACTCCAAGAGACCCAGTACTTC.

The chain uses TRBV28 and TRBJ2-2; D might be TRBD1 (5 bases). The length of the CDR3 is 15 residues. Germline-derived CDR1 and CDR2 are MDHEN and SYDVKM. Trimming pared 9 bases from V and 2 bases from J, leaving 16 bases between. The CDR3 region has the DNA TGTGCCAGTGGGGCCCCGGCGGCAAACACCGGGGAGCTGTTTTTT. It yields the protein CASGAPAANTGELFF. Full variable domain (outside the CDR3, taken from reference TRBV28 and TRBJ2-2): DVKVTQSSRYLVKRTGEKVFLECVQDMDHENMFWYRQDPGLGLRLIYFSYDVKMKEKGDIPEGYSVSREKKERFSLILESASTNQTSMYLCASGAPAANTGELFFGEGSRLTVL.

The chain has TRBV7-2 and TRBJ2-1; 7 positions agree with TRBD1. The CDR3 is 15 amino acids. Germline V CDR1 and CDR2: SGHTA, FQGNSA. Trimming cost V 3 bases and J 0 bases; bases outside gene matches: 2. As DNA, the CDR3 is TGTGCCAGCAGCTTGGACAGGAGCTCCTACAATGAGCAGTTCTTC. Protein: CASSLDRSSYNEQFF.

The V gene is TRBV5-1, the J gene TRBJ2-1; 9 nucleotides agree with TRBD2. J lost 5 bases, V lost 1 base, and 4 bases had no gene match. Germline V gives CDR1 SGHRS, CDR2 YFSETQ. The CDR3 is made up of 15 amino acids. CDR3 region: CASSLSTSGNNEQFF. CDR3 in DNA: TGCGCCAGCAGCTTGTCGACTAGCGGAAACAATGAGCAGTTCTTC.

The V gene is TRBV5-6, the J gene TRBJ1-6; maybe TRBD1 (5 bases). Germline CDR1 SGHDT, CDR2 YYEEEE. This CDR3 is 13 amino acids long. V lost 0 bases to trimming and J lost 8 bases, with 6 bases between them. The CDR3 loop reads CASSLGQYSPLHF. The CDR3 DNA reads as TGTGCCAGCAGCTTGGGACAGTATTCACCCCTCCACTTT.

The rearrangement uses TRBV18 and TRBJ2-7, with 7 bases fitting TRBD2. The germline CDR1 and CDR2 sequences are KGHSH and LQKENI. CDR3 length: 13 residues. J lost 4 bases, V lost 3 bases, and 3 bases had no gene match. CDR3 DNA: TGTGCCAGCTCACCCCAGGGAGGGTACGAGCAGTACTTC. Protein product: CASSPQGGYEQYF.

The V call is TRBV10-3, the J call TRBJ2-7; tentatively, D is TRBD2 (6 bases). The CDR3 consists of 12 residues. Germline CDR1 reads ENHRY; CDR2 reads SYGVKD. The V end lost 3 bases, the J end lost 4 bases, and 7 bases lay between the germline ends. The CDR3, as DNA: TGTGCCATCAGTGAACGGGGGTACGAGCAGTACTTC. It yields the protein CAISERGYEQYF.

This chain uses TRBV27 with TRBJ2-7; 7 bases line up with TRBD1. The CDR3 is 13 residues long. With 5 bases clipped from V and 5 bases from J, the junction kept 6 bases outside the gene matches. Per the germline V gene, CDR1 is MNHEY and CDR2 is SMNVEV (reference sequence). CDR3 nucleotide sequence: TGTGCCAGCAGTACCCGGGACAGCAACGAGCAGTACTTC. It is translated as CASSTRDSNEQYF.

The V call is TRBV27, the J call TRBJ2-5, with D possibly TRBD1 on 6 matching bases. Trimming pared 1 base from V and 1 base from J, leaving 16 bases between. CDR1 MNHEY and CDR2 SMNVEV come from the germline V gene (reference sequence). The CDR3 runs to 17 residues. CDR3 amino acids: CASSLWGVRGPQETQYF. CDR3 nucleotides: TGTGCCAGCAGTTTATGGGGCGTCAGGGGCCCCCAAGAGACCCAGTACTTC.

V usage is TRBV11-2 and J usage is TRBJ1-1; 7 nucleotides align to TRBD1. The CDR3 contains 17 residues. Germline CDR1 SGHAT, CDR2 FQNNGV. J gave up 4 bases and V 4 bases, and 15 bases lay outside the gene matches. CDR3 sequence reads: CASSWGGRGPQRTEAFF. CDR3 coding DNA: TGTGCCAGCAGCTGGGGAGGTAGGGGGCCTCAACGCACTGAAGCTTTCTTT.

The rearrangement uses TRBV6-4 and TRBJ2-7; TRBD2 matches at 9 bases. The germline CDR1 and CDR2 sequences are MRHNA and SNTAGT. This CDR3 has 16 amino acids. With 0 bases clipped from V and 2 bases from J, the junction kept 5 bases outside the gene matches. CDR3 sequence: CASSDSPAGGTYEQYF. The CDR3, as DNA: TGTGCCAGCAGTGACTCTCCAGCGGGGGGTACCTACGAGCAGTACTTC.

This chain uses TRBV6-5 with TRBJ2-3; D call uncertain. V lost 2 bases to trimming and J lost 2 bases, with 8 bases between them. Germline lookup yields CDR1 MNHEY and CDR2 SVGAGI. The length of the CDR3 is 14 residues. CDR3 in DNA: TGTGCCAGCAGTTACCAGACTTCCACAGATACGCAGTATTTT. Translated, it gives CASSYQTSTDTQYF.

The count of this clone is one. This chain connects TRBV28 to TRBJ2-1; the match to TRBD1 covers 10 bases. With V trimmed by 3 bases and J by 9 bases, 8 bases remained unmatched. CDR1 MDHEN and CDR2 SYDVKM come from the germline V gene. CDR3 length equals 15 residues. CDR3 amino acids: CASSLLGQGEFEQFF. In DNA form, the CDR3 reads TGTGCCAGCAGTTTGTTAGGACAGGGGGAGTTTGAGCAGTTCTTC.

The chain joins TRBV5-1 to TRBJ2-7; D is perhaps TRBD1 (6 bases). The CDR3 is 19 amino acids. Germline CDR1 reads SGHRS; CDR2 reads YFSETQ. V gave up 0 bases and J gave up 0 bases, with 22 bases separating them. The CDR3 sequence: CASSLEAIGQTPSSYEQYF. For the CDR3, the DNA is TGCGCCAGCAGCTTGGAAGCGATTGGACAGACCCCTAGCTCCTACGAGCAGTACTTC.

A single count supports this clone. The rearrangement uses TRBV5-5 and TRBJ1-1; D is uncertain. The V gene lost 4 bases and the J gene lost 4 bases, with 11 bases spanning the gap. CDR3 length: 13 amino acids. The germline V gene has CDR1 SGHKS and CDR2 YYEKEE (reference sequence). The CDR3 loop is CASSLGVVTEAFF. The CDR3 DNA reads as TGTGCCAGCAGCCTCGGGGTGGTCACTGAAGCTTTCTTT.

The gene calls are TRBV28 and TRBJ1-4, with a weak D call TRBD1 (5 bases). This CDR3 is 14 amino acids long. Trimming pared 4 bases from V and 7 bases from J, leaving 13 bases between. Per germline, CDR1 MDHEN and CDR2 SYDVKM. The DNA for the CDR3 is TGTGCCAGCAGTTCCCGGGGGAAGGGTGAAAAACTGTTTTTT. Its translation is CASSSRGKGEKLFF.

In its sample, this clone was seen a few times. The V call is TRBV21-1, the J call TRBJ1-3. TRBV21-1 is a pseudogene segment. The CDR3 extends over 13 amino acids. CDR3 amino acids: CARPTFSGNTIYF. The DNA of the CDR3 is TGTGCCAGACCTACCTTCTCTGGAAACACCATATATTTT.